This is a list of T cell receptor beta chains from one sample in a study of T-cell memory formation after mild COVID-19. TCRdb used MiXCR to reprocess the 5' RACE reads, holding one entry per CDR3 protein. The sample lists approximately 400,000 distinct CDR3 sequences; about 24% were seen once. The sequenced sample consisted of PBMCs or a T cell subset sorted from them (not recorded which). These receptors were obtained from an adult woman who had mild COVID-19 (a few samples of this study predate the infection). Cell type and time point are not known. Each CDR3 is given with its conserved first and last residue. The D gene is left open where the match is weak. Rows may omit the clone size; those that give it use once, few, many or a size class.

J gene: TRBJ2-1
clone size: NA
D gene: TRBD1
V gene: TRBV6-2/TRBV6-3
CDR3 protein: CASRLGQGGYNEQFF
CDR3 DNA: TGTGCCAGCAGACTGGGACAGGGTGGTTACAATGAGCAGTTCTTC

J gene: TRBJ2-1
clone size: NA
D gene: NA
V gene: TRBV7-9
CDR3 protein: CASSLRSSSPSNEQFF
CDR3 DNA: TGTGCCAGCAGCTTACGGTCGTCGAGCCCCTCGAATGAGCAGTTCTTC

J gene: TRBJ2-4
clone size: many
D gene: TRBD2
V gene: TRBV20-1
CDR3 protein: CSARDPMTSADLAKNIQYF
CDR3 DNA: TGCAGTGCTAGAGATCCCATGACTAGCGCCGATCTAGCCAAAAACATTCAGTACTTC

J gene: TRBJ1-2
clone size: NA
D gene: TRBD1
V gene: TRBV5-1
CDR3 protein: CASSARDRGIYGYTF
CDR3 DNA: TGCGCCAGCAGCGCCCGGGACAGGGGGATCTATGGCTACACCTTC

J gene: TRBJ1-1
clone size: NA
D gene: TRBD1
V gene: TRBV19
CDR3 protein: CASAGQGFNTEAFF
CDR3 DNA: TGTGCCAGTGCGGGACAGGGATTTAACACTGAAGCTTTCTTT

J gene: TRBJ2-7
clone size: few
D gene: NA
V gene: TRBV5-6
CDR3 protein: CASSLGPNPYEQYF
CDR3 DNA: TGTGCCAGCAGCTTGGGGCCCAACCCCTACGAGCAGTACTTC

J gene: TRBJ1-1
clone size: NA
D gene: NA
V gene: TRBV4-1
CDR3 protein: CASSRSDVNTEAFF
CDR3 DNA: TGCGCCAGCAGCCGATCGGACGTGAACACTGAAGCTTTCTTT

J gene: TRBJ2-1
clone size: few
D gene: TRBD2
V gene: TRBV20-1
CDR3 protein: CSARTSGSYNEQFF
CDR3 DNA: TGCAGTGCTAGGACTAGCGGCTCCTACAATGAGCAGTTCTTC

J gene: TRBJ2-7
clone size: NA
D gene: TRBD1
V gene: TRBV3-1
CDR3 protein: CASRQGSSSYEQYF
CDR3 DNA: TGTGCCAGCAGACAGGGGTCGAGCTCCTACGAGCAGTACTTC

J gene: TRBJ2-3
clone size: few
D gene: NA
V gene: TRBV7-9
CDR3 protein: CASSSGATQYF
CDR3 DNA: TGTGCCAGCAGCTCAGGAGCTACGCAGTATTTT

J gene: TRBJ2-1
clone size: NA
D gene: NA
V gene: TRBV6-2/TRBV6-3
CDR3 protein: CASGRYNEQFF
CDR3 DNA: TGTGCCAGCGGGCGGTACAATGAGCAGTTCTTC

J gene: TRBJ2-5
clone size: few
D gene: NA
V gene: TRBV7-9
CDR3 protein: CASSLVGSGRARETQYF
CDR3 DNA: TGTGCCAGCAGCTTAGTTGGTTCGGGCAGGGCGAGAGAGACCCAGTACTTC

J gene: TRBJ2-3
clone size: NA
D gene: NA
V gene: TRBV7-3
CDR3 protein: CASSSRLGPTWTDTQYF
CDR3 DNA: TGTGCCAGCAGCTCACGCCTGGGGCCGACTTGGACAGATACGCAGTATTTT

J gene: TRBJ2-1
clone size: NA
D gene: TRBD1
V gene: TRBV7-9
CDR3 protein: CASSLGQGYLYNEQFF
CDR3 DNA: TGTGCCAGCAGCTTGGGACAGGGGTACCTCTACAATGAGCAGTTCTTC

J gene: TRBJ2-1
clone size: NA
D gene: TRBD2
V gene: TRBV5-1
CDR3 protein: CASSPGLAGGKRVEQFF
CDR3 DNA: TGCGCCAGCAGCCCGGGACTAGCGGGGGGGAAGAGGGTCGAGCAGTTCTTC

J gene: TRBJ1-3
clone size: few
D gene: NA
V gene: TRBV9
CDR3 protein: CASTPLNGLYSGNTIYF
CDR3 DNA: TGTGCCAGCACGCCTCTCAACGGGCTGTACTCTGGAAACACCATATATTTT

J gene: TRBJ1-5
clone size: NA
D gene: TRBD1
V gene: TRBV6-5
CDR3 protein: CASSPTGENQPQHF
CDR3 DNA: TGTGCCAGCAGTCCGACAGGGGAAAATCAGCCCCAGCATTTT

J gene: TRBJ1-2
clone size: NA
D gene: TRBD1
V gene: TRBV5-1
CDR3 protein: CASSAYRGANYGYTF
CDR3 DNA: TGCGCCAGCAGCGCCTACAGGGGTGCTAACTATGGCTACACCTTC

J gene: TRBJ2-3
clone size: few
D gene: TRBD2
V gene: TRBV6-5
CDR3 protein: CASRTQRGSTDTQYF
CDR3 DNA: TGTGCCAGCAGAACGCAGCGGGGGAGCACAGATACGCAGTATTTT

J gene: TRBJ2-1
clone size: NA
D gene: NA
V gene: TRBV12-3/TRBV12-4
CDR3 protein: CASSYGQYNEQFF
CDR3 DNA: TGTGCCAGCAGTTATGGACAGTACAATGAGCAGTTCTTC

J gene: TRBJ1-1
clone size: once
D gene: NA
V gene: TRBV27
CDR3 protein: CASSPRIRGGRVVGTEAFF
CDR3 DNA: TGTGCCAGCAGTCCCAGAATAAGGGGGGGACGAGTAGTTGGCACTGAAGCTTTCTTT

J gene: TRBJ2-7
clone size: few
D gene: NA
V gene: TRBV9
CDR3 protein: CASSVEGVGPYEQYF
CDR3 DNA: TGTGCCAGCAGCGTAGAAGGGGTAGGGCCCTACGAGCAGTACTTC